The rows below give T cell receptor beta chains drawn from one sample of a study of blood T cell repertoires in COVID-19. The repertoire was sequenced with immunoSEQ multiplex PCR; TCRdb's copy has only in-frame clones and lacks some. This table has under 400,000 clones, 80% to 90% appearing once. Sequenced input: peripheral blood. The receptors shown here come from a woman under 40 with COVID-19, enrolled during active disease. Both conserved end residues are part of each CDR3. Clone sizes are given selectively: once, few, many, or a class where the clone is expanded.

J gene,V gene,clone size,CDR3 protein
TRBJ2-6,TRBV5-1,-,CASSLSASPGANVLTF
TRBJ1-5,TRBV4-2,-,CASSRGDQADNGQPQHF
TRBJ1-6,TRBV4-1,-,CASSRFEGENSPLHF
TRBJ2-3,TRBV18,-,CASSPLAEDTDTQYF
TRBJ2-1,TRBV4-1,-,CASSQPRPGVGDYNEQFF
TRBJ2-1,TRBV4-1,-,CASSHTLVGRSYNEQFF
TRBJ2-2,TRBV5-1,-,CASSPGTGYTGELFF
TRBJ2-3,TRBV29-1,-,CSVEGLAGVTDTQYF
TRBJ1-2,TRBV29-1,-,CSVAGTTTNYGYTF
TRBJ2-5,TRBV20-1,-,CSAMQQETQYF
TRBJ1-3,TRBV28,-,CASSAHRGPGLSGNTIYF
TRBJ2-1,TRBV7-9,-,CASSFPTSGINEQFF
TRBJ2-5,TRBV11-2,-,CASSLMGGAGTQYF
TRBJ2-1,TRBV5-6,few,CASSLAPSGSFNEQFF
TRBJ2-7,TRBV9,-,CASSPRSSGSYEQYF
TRBJ1-2,TRBV6-5,once,CASSRQGFFTF
TRBJ2-2,TRBV7-9,-,CASSWTSGSPTGELFF
TRBJ2-3,TRBV6-5,-,CASSLGGVTDTQYF
TRBJ2-7,TRBV7-9,-,CASSNRTSGPSYEQYF
TRBJ1-1,TRBV7-2,many,CASSLGSTEAFF